The 12 T cell receptor beta chains below were found in one sample sequenced in a study of response to subunit inactivated influenza vaccine. TCRdb used MiXCR to reprocess the RT-PCR reads, holding one entry per CDR3 protein. The table has 650,000 to 700,000 distinct CDR3 sequences, 15% to 17% seen once. Sequences were derived from PBMCs from blood, sampled 12 days after vaccination. The receptors come from a man aged 50 to 59 who received an inactivated influenza vaccine.

The chain joins TRBV7-2 to TRBJ1-5, with D uncertain. The CDR3 is 16 amino acids. CDR1 is SGHTA and CDR2 is FQGNSA in the germline V gene. The V end lost 5 bases, the J end lost 2 bases, and 16 bases lay between the germline ends. DNA of the CDR3: TGTGCCAGCAGCCCGGTGGGTGTCCATGGCAATCAGCCCCAGCATTTT. Translated, it gives CASSPVGVHGNQPQHF.

In its sample, this clonotype was seen many times. J is TRBJ2-7 and V is TRBV5-1; unclear D gene. The V gene lost 0 bases and the J gene lost 0 bases, with 7 bases spanning the gap. The CDR3 length is 14 residues. CDR1 and CDR2 from the germline V gene are SGHRS and YFSETQ. The CDR3 is CASSLGPDSYEQYF. CDR3 coding DNA: TGCGCCAGCAGCTTGGGGCCGGACTCCTACGAGCAGTACTTC.

This clonotype was counted between two and nine times. In nucleotides, the CDR3 is TGCGCCAGCAGCTCGTTCCGGGACAGGGTTTACAATGAGCAGTTCTTC. Its translation is CASSSFRDRVYNEQFF. The chain uses TRBV5-1 and TRBJ2-1; TRBD1 matches at 9 bases. The CDR3 contains 16 residues. J was trimmed by 4 bases and V by 3 bases; bases with no gene match: 8. Germline CDR1 SGHRS, CDR2 YFSETQ.

The chain combines TRBV15 with TRBJ2-7; D not certain. The V end lost 1 base, the J end lost 4 bases, and 8 bases lay between the germline ends. The CDR3 has 13 residues. The germline gives CDR1 LNHNV, CDR2 YYDKDF (reference sequence). This chain's CDR3 is CATSRGRLYEQYF. The DNA for the CDR3 is TGTGCCACCAGCAGAGGCAGGTTATACGAGCAGTACTTC.

In its sample, this clonotype was seen a few times. The V call is TRBV21-1, the J call TRBJ2-2; the listed D gene, TRBD2, was not tested against the DNA. TRBV21-1 is a recognized pseudogene. CDR3 length: 12 residues. CDR3 sequence: CRSGLITGELFF. Written as DNA, the CDR3 is TGTAGATCGGGACTTATCACCGGGGAGCTGTTTTTT.

V and J are TRBV7-8 and TRBJ2-1; 13 positions agree with TRBD2. Germline trimming cut 7 bases from V and 9 bases from J; bases unmatched to any gene: 9. CDR3 length: 15 amino acids. Germline lookup yields CDR1 SGHVS and CDR2 FQNEAQ. The CDR3, as DNA: TGTGCCAGCACCAGACTAGCGGGAGGCGTTGGTGAGCAGTTCTTC. Amino acid sequence: CASTRLAGGVGEQFF. The full variable domain, its missing parts supplied by reference TRBV7-8 and TRBJ2-1, is GAGVSQSPRYKVAKRGQDVALRCDPISGHVSLFWYQQALGQGPEFLTYFQNEAQLDKSGLPSDRFFAERPEGSVSTLKIQRTQQEDSAVYLCASTRLAGGVGEQFFGPGTRLTVL.

This clonotype has at least ten counts. This chain connects TRBV12-3 or TRBV12-4 to TRBJ2-3, with TRBD1 as a possible D gene (6 bases). V lost 5 bases, J lost 1 base, and 19 bases lay in between. This CDR3 region has 17 residues. CDR3 in amino acids: CASSPMGRRGRTDTQYF. The CDR3, as DNA: TGTGCCAGCAGTCCCATGGGACGCAGGGGACGCACAGATACGCAGTATTTT.

This clonotype occurred a few times. The rearrangement links TRBV4-2 to TRBJ2-5; D is undetermined. Trimming took off 0 bases at V and 7 bases at J, with 15 bases between the two ends. Germline-derived CDR1 and CDR2 are LGHNA and YNFKEQ. The CDR3 loop spans 15 amino acids. In DNA form, the CDR3 reads TGTGCCAGCAGCCAAGAAGAAGGAACACAGAGGACCCAGTACTTC. Encoded protein: CASSQEEGTQRTQYF.

At least ten counts were recorded for this clonotype. This sequence joins TRBV18 and TRBJ2-3; TRBD1 might be the D (5 bases). The CDR3 length is 13 residues. CDR1 KGHSH and CDR2 LQKENI come from the germline V gene. Trimming removed 1 base at V and 4 bases at J, with 6 bases between. The CDR3 region is CASSPQGADTQYF. CDR3 nucleotide sequence: TGTGCCAGCTCACCACAAGGGGCAGATACGCAGTATTTT.

The gene calls are TRBV6-1 and TRBJ2-7; D possibly corresponds to TRBD2 (5 bases). This CDR3 comprises 14 residues. Germline V CDR1 and CDR2: MNHNS, SASEGT. The V gene lost 8 bases and the J gene lost 0 bases, with 14 bases spanning the gap. For the CDR3, the DNA is TGTGCCAGCCAAAGCGGTGGAAGCTCCTACGAGCAGTACTTC. It encodes CASQSGGSSYEQYF.

This chain links TRBV29-1 with TRBJ2-4; D possibly corresponds to TRBD1 (5 bases). The CDR3 totals 14 residues. The germline CDR1 and CDR2 sequences are SQVTM and ANQGSEA. The V end was cut by 3 bases, the J end by 0 bases, with 9 bases between. The CDR3 loop reads CSVETVLAKNIQYF. CDR3 DNA sequence: TGCAGCGTTGAGACAGTACTAGCCAAAAACATTCAGTACTTC.

The chain joins TRBV4-3 to TRBJ2-4, with 8 bases that match TRBD2. Germline V CDR1 and CDR2: LGHNA, YSLEER. CDR3 length equals 13 residues. V lost 3 bases and J lost 7; bases outside the gene matches: 2. Written as DNA, the CDR3 is TGCGCCAGCAGCCACCGGGAGGGGAACATTCAGTACTTC. This gives the protein CASSHREGNIQYF.